One and the same sample provided the 2 T cell receptor beta chains below, sequenced in a study of blood T cell repertoires in COVID-19. The data were produced by immunoSEQ multiplex PCR, yet TCRdb's version contains in-frame clones alone and is incomplete. The data show over 200,000 clones, with 65% to 85% seen just once and approximately 6.6% held by the top ten. Sequenced input: PBMCs or T cells enriched from blood (not recorded which). The source is a woman aged 40 to 50 who had recovered from COVID-19.

As DNA, the CDR3 is TGTGCCAGCAGCTATAATTTGGGTGCGGCAGATACGCAGTATTTT. Residues: CASSYNLGAADTQYF. The chain links TRBV5-4 to TRBJ2-3; D not certain. The V gene lost 3 bases and the J gene lost 4 bases, with 15 bases spanning the gap. CDR1 and CDR2 from the germline V gene are SGHNT and YYREEE (reference sequence). CDR3 length equals 15 residues. Looking up the rest from reference TRBV5-4 and TRBJ2-3 gives the full variable domain: ETGVTQSPTHLIKTRGQQVTLRCSSQSGHNTVSWYQQALGQGPQFIFQYYREEENGRGNFPPRFSGLQFPNYSSELNVNALELDDSALYLCASSYNLGAADTQYFGPGTRLTVL.

The chain is built from TRBV24-1 and TRBJ1-1, with a tentative D call TRBD1 (6 bases). The CDR3 runs to 13 residues. Germline-derived CDR1 and CDR2 are KGHDR and SFDVKD. V was shortened by 10 bases and J by 5 bases, with 16 bases between the two germline ends. CDR3: CATRGGQATEAFF. The CDR3 DNA sequence: TGTGCCACTCGGGGGGGGCAAGCTACTGAAGCTTTCTTT.